This TCR beta chain was found in a study of shared clonotypes between healthy human individuals. Study observations and caveats: Clonotype sharing levels among donors were expected to vary with sequencing depth.

Sequencing used immunoSEQ multiplex PCR; TCRdb keeps in-frame clones, though not all of them. The data show nearly 1,000,000 clones, 70% to 85% seen once. Note on this clone: Its target is unknown. Other DNA sequences from this sample encode an identical CDR3 as well.

Germline V gives CDR1 SGHRS, CDR2 YFSETQ. V was cut by 0 bases and J by 4 bases, with 6 bases left in between. There are 13 residues in the CDR3. The TCR was taken from a man in his late teens or twenties in good health. V gene TRBV5-1 combines with J gene TRBJ2-3, with a tentative D call TRBD1 (5 bases). The specimen was memory CD4+ T cells sorted from blood. The sample's subset: CD45RA-negative fraction. DNA of the CDR3: TGCGCCAGCAGCTTGGCAGGGTCAGATACGCAGTATTTT. Its protein product is CASSLAGSDTQYF.